Sequencing of this TCR beta chain was carried out in a study of blood T cells in healthy people across ages. Study conclusions and caveats: Diversity was higher, and naive CD4+ cells more numerous, in long-lived donors than in aged donors.

From germline, CDR1 is DFQATT and CDR2 SNEGSKA (reference sequence). V lost 6 bases to trimming and J lost 4 bases, with 21 bases between them. This CDR3 has 15 amino acids. This clonotype was picked up a small number of times. The antigen is undetermined. The study isolated at least 7 million PBMCs from each sample. Sample-barcoded 5' priming and a J-beta primer mix drove a second PCR of roughly 6 to 12 cycles. Each cDNA molecule was tagged by a template-switch adaptor that had 12 random nucleotides. One entry per CDR3 protein results from TCRdb running MiXCR on the 5' RACE reads. The repertoire has more than 800,000 distinct CDR3 sequences, around 30% of them found once; the top ten carry roughly 17%.

The chain joins TRBV20-1 to TRBJ1-2; D possibly corresponds to TRBD1 (5 bases). This TCR was sampled from an elderly woman in good health. Sequencing was done on a sample of blood. CDR3 amino acids: CSAPLPGPWGYGYTF. The CDR3, as DNA: TGCAGTGCGCCTCTCCCGGGACCCTGGGGCTATGGCTACACCTTC.